The TCR beta chain under discussion was sequenced for a study of T cells after yellow fever vaccination (dated by TCRdb to about 2019). Regarding the complete study: Staining for CD3, CD45RA, CCR7 and CD95 was used to sort memory subsets (EM, EMRA, CM and Tscm) on a BD FACS Aria III. Libraries from fractions with low cell numbers were prepared with the SMART-Seq v4 Ultra Low Input RNA kit. Memory subsets were sorted on days 0, 15 and 45 and at 18 months following primary vaccination, and on days 0, 15 and 45 following the 30-year booster. The cohort comprised two healthy male donors, one aged 18 to 29 and one aged 30 to 40 years. To follow T-cell clones before and after primary and booster YFV17D yellow fever vaccination, bulk TCR alpha and beta repertoires were sequenced over time. Blood was drawn at multiple timepoints before and after primary and secondary immunization, with bulk PBMC replicates and cell subsets isolated.

The sample's treatment or condition label, in plain terms: live attenuated yellow fever vaccine strain. A standard Ficoll-Paque protocol was used to isolate PBMCs from peripheral blood. For sorted memory subsets, RNA extraction was done with the RNeasy Micro Kit. Overall study results and their limits: Because abundant contaminating clonotypes from the bulk population could be contained in FACS-sorted repertoires, computational filtering was required. In the sorted memory subsets on day 0, nearly all of the vaccine-responding clonotypes fell below detection. The study included only two donors, which limits how far the findings can be generalized. A small share of clonotypes was detected in both CD4 and CD8 compartments, with the overlap likely arising from convergent recombination. The secondary T-cell response was weaker than the primary response but faster, peaking on day 5 instead of day 15. After the booster, most of the clones that had expanded following primary vaccination were detected again (about 95% of CD4 and roughly 88% of CD8), which suggests that memory was broadly maintained.

This clonotype was seen many times. There are no base qualities to consult, and no much larger clone falls within one base. The CDR3, cysteine through phenylalanine, is 15 amino acids long. Only the CDR3 DNA stays, 45 bases, in frame from base 1. CDR1 and CDR2 are read off the germline V gene as LGHNA and YNFKEQ. The trim is 2 bases for V and 1 base for J, with a gap of 11 bases between the germline ends. The sample was run on an Illumina NovaSeq 6000. TCR cDNA was synthesized by 5'RACE template switching, which introduced a universal primer site and unique molecular identifiers. Priming of cDNA synthesis was performed from both the TCR alpha and TCR beta constant segments. Two PCR steps were used to amplify libraries, with sample barcodes and sequencing adapters being added in the second step. Sequencing of libraries was performed on Illumina HiSeq 2500 (2x100 bp) or NovaSeq (2x150 bp). The paper's data handling went like this. MIGEC was used to demultiplex reads and collapse the reads into UMI consensus sequences, and MiXCR was used for V(D)J alignment. Vaccine-responding clonotypes were identified with edgeR using replicate PBMC samples, with FDR below 0.01 and a log2 fold change above 5 up to day 15 being required. CD4 or CD8 identity was assigned to each bulk clonotype according to whether the clonotype was present at higher abundance in the sequenced CD4 repertoire or the sequenced CD8 repertoire. To estimate the distribution of each clone across memory phenotypes, clonotype frequencies in memory subsets were weighted by FACS-sorted cell numbers. Starting from the raw public reads, TCRdb applied fastp trimming at Q25, assembled clones with MiXCR and retained in-frame beta chains. Here each entry gathers all rows of one CDR3 protein and keeps the most common genes and DNA. V and J calls and clone size were set by TCRdb, not the authors. The sample data list 50,000 to 60,000 distinct CDR3 sequences, and around 5.4% of these were observed just once. Around a third of the sample is held by the ten biggest clonotypes.

The chain couples TRBV4-2 to TRBJ1-1; the D gene cannot be resolved reliably. The TCR sequence derives from a young man who received the YFV17D yellow fever vaccine. This material consisted of PBMCs, either bulk or a sorted T-cell subset (CD4+, CD8+, memory, or dextramer-sorted; not recorded which), taken on the day of the yellow fever booster vaccination. The nucleotides are TGTGCCAGCAGCCAAAGGAATTTGGAGAACACTGAAGCTTTCTTT. Its product reads: CASSQRNLENTEAFF.